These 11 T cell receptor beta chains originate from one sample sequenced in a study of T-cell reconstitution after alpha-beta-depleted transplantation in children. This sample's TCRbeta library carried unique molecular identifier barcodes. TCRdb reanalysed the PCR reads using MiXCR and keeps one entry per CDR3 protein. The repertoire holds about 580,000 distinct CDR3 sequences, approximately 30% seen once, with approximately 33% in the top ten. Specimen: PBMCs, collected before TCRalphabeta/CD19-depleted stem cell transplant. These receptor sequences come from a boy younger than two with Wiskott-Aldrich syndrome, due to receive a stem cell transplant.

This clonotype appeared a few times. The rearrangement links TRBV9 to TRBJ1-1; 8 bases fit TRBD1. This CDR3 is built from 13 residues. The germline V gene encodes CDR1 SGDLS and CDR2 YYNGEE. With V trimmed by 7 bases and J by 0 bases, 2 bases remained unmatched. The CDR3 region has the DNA TGTGCCAGCCAGGGGGCACTGAACACTGAAGCTTTCTTT. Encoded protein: CASQGALNTEAFF.

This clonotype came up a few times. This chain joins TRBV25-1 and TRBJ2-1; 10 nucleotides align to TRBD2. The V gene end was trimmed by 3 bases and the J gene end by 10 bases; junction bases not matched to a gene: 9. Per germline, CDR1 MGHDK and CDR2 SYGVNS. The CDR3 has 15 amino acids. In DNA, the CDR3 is TGTGCCAGCAGTGATCCCCTAGCGGGAGAAAGCGAGCAGTTCTTC. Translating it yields CASSDPLAGESEQFF. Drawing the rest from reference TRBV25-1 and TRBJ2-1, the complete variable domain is EADIYQTPRYLVIGTGKKITLECSQTMGHDKMYWYQQDPGMELHLIHYSYGVNSTEKGDLSSESTVSRIRTEHFPLTLESARPSHTSQYLCASSDPLAGESEQFFGPGTRLTVL.

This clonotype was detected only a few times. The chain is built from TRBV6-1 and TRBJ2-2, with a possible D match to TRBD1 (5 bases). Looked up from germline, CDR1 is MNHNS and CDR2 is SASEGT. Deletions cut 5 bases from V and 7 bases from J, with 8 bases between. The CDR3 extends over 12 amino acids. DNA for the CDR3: TGTGCCAGCAGTCTCAGGGTCGGGGAGCTGTTTTTT. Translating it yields CASSLRVGELFF.

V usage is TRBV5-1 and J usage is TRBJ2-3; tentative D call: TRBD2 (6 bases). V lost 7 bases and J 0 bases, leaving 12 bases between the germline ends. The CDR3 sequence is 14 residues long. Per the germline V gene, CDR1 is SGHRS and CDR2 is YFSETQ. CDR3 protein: CASLARGSTDTQYF. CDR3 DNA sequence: TGCGCCAGCCTCGCCCGGGGGAGCACAGATACGCAGTATTTT.

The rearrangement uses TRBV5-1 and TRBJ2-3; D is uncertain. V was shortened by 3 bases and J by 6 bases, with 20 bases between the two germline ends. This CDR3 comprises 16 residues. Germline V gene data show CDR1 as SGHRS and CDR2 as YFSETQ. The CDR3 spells CASSSHPGPGRDTQYF. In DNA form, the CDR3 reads TGCGCCAGCAGCTCCCACCCCGGACCCGGCAGGGATACGCAGTATTTT.

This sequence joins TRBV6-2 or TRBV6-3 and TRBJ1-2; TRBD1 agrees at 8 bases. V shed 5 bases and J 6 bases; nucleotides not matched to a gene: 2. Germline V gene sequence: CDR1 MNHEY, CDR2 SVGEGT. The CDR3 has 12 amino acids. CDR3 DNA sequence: TGTGCCAGCAGTCGGACAGGGCATGGCTACACCTTC. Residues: CASSRTGHGYTF.

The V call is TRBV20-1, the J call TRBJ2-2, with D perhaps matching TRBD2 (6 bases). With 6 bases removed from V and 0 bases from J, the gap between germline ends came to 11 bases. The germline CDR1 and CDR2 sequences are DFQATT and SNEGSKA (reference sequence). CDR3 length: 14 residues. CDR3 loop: CSATGTSNTGELFF. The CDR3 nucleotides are TGCAGTGCCACCGGGACTTCGAACACCGGGGAGCTGTTTTTT.

CDR3 sequence: CSASPVLSGMNNEQFF. As DNA, the CDR3 is TGCAGTGCTAGCCCAGTCCTAAGCGGCATGAACAATGAGCAGTTCTTC. The genes are TRBV20-1 and TRBJ2-1, with D tentatively TRBD2 (5 bases). V lost 3 bases to trimming and J lost 5 bases, with 20 bases between them. Germline loops: CDR1 DFQATT, CDR2 SNEGSKA (reference sequence). This CDR3 contains 16 residues.

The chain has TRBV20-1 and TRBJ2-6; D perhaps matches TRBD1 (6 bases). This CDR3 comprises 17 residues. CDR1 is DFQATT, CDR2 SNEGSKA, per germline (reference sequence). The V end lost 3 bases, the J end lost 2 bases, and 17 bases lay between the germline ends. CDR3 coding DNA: TGCAGTGCTAGTTCGGTTTCAGGGGAACCTGGGGCCAACGTCCTGACTTTC. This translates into CSASSVSGEPGANVLTF.

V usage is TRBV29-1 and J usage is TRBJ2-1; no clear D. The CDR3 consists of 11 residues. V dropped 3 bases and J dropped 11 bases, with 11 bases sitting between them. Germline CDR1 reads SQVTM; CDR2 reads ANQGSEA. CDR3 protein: CSVEVKGKQFF. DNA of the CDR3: TGCAGCGTTGAGGTCAAAGGGAAGCAGTTCTTC.

The CDR3 sequence: CASSRPGNNEQFF. The DNA for the CDR3 is TGCGCCAGCAGCCGTCCGGGTAACAATGAGCAGTTCTTC. The rearrangement uses TRBV5-1 and TRBJ2-1; D remains unclear. Germline lookup yields CDR1 SGHRS and CDR2 YFSETQ. The CDR3 loop spans 13 amino acids. The V gene lost 4 bases and the J gene lost 5 bases, with 10 bases spanning the gap.